This T cell receptor (beta chain) emerged from a study of blood T cell repertoires in COVID-19. For the study at large: T cells, B-cell-depleted T cells, or PBMCs provided the cDNA or gDNA that served as material.

J was trimmed by 4 bases and V by 5 bases; bases with no gene match: 2. Germline V gene lookup returns CDR1 LGHDT and CDR2 YNNKEL (reference sequence). The CDR3 covers 13 residues. This clone was detected a few times. It is likely a read error: a sequence one base away is far more abundant. Authors' analysis steps: Amplification from reference gene primers served as the basis for estimated nucleated cell counts. Clones were sequenced by immunoSEQ multiplex PCR, and TCRdb holds only the in-frame ones, with some missing. V and J calls and clone size are given by that table; D and trimming were obtained from the DNA. This table has around 80,000 clones, over 70% appearing once.

The TCR comes from a man aged 45-65 years with active or convalescent COVID-19. Material for sequencing was peripheral blood. The chain carries TRBV3-1 (or the pseudogene TRBV3-2) and TRBJ1-1; TRBD1 matches at 9 bases. The CDR3 protein is CASSSTGGTEAFF. The CDR3, as DNA: TGTGCCAGCAGCTCGACAGGGGGCACTGAAGCTTTCTTT.